This T cell receptor beta chain was retrieved from a study of CD8+ T cells in alopecia areata. Study-wide background: Tofacitinib administration persisted for 6 to 18 months, succeeded by 6 months off drug. Treated patients were scored for severity by percent of scalp affected. General study results and limits: Lesional tissue from the scalp (especially in alopecia totalis/universalis) showed higher clonality than normal scalp.

Sequencing used cDNA as its template, made by extracting RNA and reverse transcribing it. Here immunoSEQ multiplex PCR was the method, and the copy in TCRdb shows in-frame clones only, minus some. In the table there are about 180,000 clones, approximately 50% of which are singletons. Treatment indicated: oral pan-JAK inhibitor, 5-10 mg twice daily. In alopecia areata patients, both lesional scalp punch biopsies and peripheral blood were collected. Trimming removed 0 bases from V and 8 bases from J, with 4 bases in between. In germline, CDR1 is LGHNA, CDR2 YSLEER. The CDR3 has 11 residues. There are a few counts of this clone. Antigen specificity is unknown.

Sequenced material: CD8+ T cells sorted from blood, taken at approximately week 52, from a patient treated with tofacitinib. The sequence was collected from a human donor with alopecia areata. The rearrangement uses TRBV4-3 and TRBJ1-2; D gene uncertain. The CDR3 loop reads CASSQEGGYTF. DNA of the CDR3: TGCGCCAGCAGCCAAGAGGGGGGCTACACCTTC.